This TCR beta chain was found in a study of glioma-infiltrating T cells. This CDR3 has 17 residues. CDR1 and CDR2 (germline): MNHEY, SMNVEV (reference sequence). V shed 4 bases, J shed 5 bases, and the junction held 14 bases outside the gene matches. Using RNA template, CDR3s of TCR alpha and beta were amplified with iRepertoire arm-PCR. MiXCR, applied by TCRdb to the multiplex PCR reads, yields one record per CDR3 protein. The data contain under 50,000 distinct CDR3 sequences, around 20% of them singletons. This clonotype came up many times. Sequenced sample: glioma tissue, nonneoplastic brain tissue, or PBMCs (not recorded which). The sequence was obtained from a human donor with low-grade glioma or glioblastoma, undergoing nonglioma brain surgery, or in good health (not recorded which). This sequence joins TRBV27 and TRBJ2-5; 9 bases align to TRBD2. The CDR3 DNA reads TGTGCCAGCAGTTCCCGAGGGGGCGGGGGGGCACCGGAGACCCAGTACTTC. Its translation: CASSSRGGGGAPETQYF.